The 6 T cell receptor beta chains given below trace back to one sample, sequenced in a study of TIL therapy for anti-PD-1-resistant metastatic lung cancer. Time point: pre-treatment sample, taken before nivolumab and TIL therapy. The libraries were made with immunoSEQ v3. TCRdb's copy holds only in-frame clones and misses some; the assay was immunoSEQ multiplex PCR. The sample lists about 21,000 clones; around three quarters were seen once. Sample: blood, taken at baseline. These receptor sequences come from a person aged 30 to 80 with non-small cell lung cancer.

V is TRBV29-1 and J is TRBJ2-7; 11 bases are a match to TRBD2. This CDR3 is 13 amino acids long. Trimming took 7 bases from V and 2 from J; bases not matched to a gene: 4. Germline loops: CDR1 SQVTM, CDR2 ANQGSEA. CDR3 in DNA: TGCAGCGCCCGACTAGCGGGAACCTACGAGCAGTACTTC. Its protein is CSARLAGTYEQYF.

The chain carries TRBV7-9 and TRBJ2-3; 7 bases map to TRBD1. The V and J ends lost 3 bases and 1 base, in that order; junction bases with no gene match: 4. The CDR3 is 15 amino acids. Germline assignment: CDR1 SEHNR and CDR2 FQNEAQ (reference sequence). As DNA, the CDR3 is TGTGCCAGCAGCTTCCGGGACAGTCGCACAGATACGCAGTATTTT. Translated, it gives CASSFRDSRTDTQYF.

There are a few counts of this clone. V gene TRBV3-1 (or the pseudogene TRBV3-2) combines with J gene TRBJ1-6; the D is unclear. The germline V and J ends were trimmed by 1 base and 10 bases, with 11 bases remaining between them. Germline CDR1 is LGHDT and CDR2 is YNNKEL (reference sequence). The CDR3 consists of 14 residues. In DNA, the CDR3 is TGTGCCAGCAGCCAAGTCACTCAGAGGTCACCCCTCCACTTT. Amino acid sequence: CASSQVTQRSPLHF.

The chain recombines TRBV29-1 with TRBJ2-3; TRBD1 might be the D (6 bases). Germline CDR1 SQVTM, CDR2 ANQGSEA. The CDR3 length is 13 residues. Trimming removed 6 bases from V and 4 bases from J, with 14 bases in between. The CDR3 loop reads CSVCWGRPDTQYF. CDR3 sequence (DNA): TGCAGCGTCTGCTGGGGGCGGCCAGATACGCAGTATTTT.

In this sample, this clone turned up a few times. This chain joins TRBV7-8 and TRBJ2-5; no clear D gene. Germline CDR1 reads SGHVS; CDR2 reads FQNEAQ. V was shortened by 2 bases and J by 4 bases, with 5 bases between the two germline ends. The CDR3 is 12 amino acids. CDR3 nucleotide sequence: TGTGCCAGCAGCTTACTTCGAGAGACCCAGTACTTC. It yields the protein CASSLLRETQYF. The variable domain in full, completed from reference TRBV7-8 and TRBJ2-5, reads GAGVSQSPRYKVAKRGQDVALRCDPISGHVSLFWYQQALGQGPEFLTYFQNEAQLDKSGLPSDRFFAERPEGSVSTLKIQRTQQEDSAVYLCASSLLRETQYFGPGTRLLVL.

The rearrangement links TRBV4-3 to TRBJ1-3; possibly TRBD1 for D (5 bases). Germline loops: CDR1 LGHNA, CDR2 YSLEER. CDR3 length equals 15 residues. Trimming took off 1 base at V and 2 bases at J, with 9 bases between the two ends. DNA for the CDR3: TGCGCCAGCAGCCAAGCAGACAGTGCTGGAAACACCATATATTTT. This codes for CASSQADSAGNTIYF.